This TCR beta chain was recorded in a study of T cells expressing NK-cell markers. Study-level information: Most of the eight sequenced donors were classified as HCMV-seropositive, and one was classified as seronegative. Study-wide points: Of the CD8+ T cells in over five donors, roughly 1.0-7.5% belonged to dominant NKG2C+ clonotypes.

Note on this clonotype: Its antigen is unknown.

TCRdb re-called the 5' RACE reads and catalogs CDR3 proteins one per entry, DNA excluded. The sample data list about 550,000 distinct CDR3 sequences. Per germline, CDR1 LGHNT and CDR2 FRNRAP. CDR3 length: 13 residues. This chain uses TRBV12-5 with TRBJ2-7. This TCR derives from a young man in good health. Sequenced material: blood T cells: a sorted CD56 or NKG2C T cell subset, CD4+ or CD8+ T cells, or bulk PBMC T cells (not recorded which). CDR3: CASGLARLGEQYF.